This passage covers 20 T cell receptor beta chains from one sample sequenced in a study of response to subunit inactivated influenza vaccine. TCRdb analysed the RT-PCR reads with MiXCR anew, one entry per CDR3 protein. The table shows about 650,000 distinct CDR3 sequences, with 12% to 15% occurring only once. This specimen consisted of PBMCs from blood, obtained 14 to 15 days before vaccination. These receptors were obtained from a man aged 45-60 years who received an inactivated influenza vaccine.

This clonotype was picked up a small number of times. V and J are TRBV10-3 and TRBJ2-5; 9 nucleotides align to TRBD2. CDR3 size: 13 residues. Germline CDR1 and CDR2: ENHRY and SYGVKD. V lost 3 bases and J lost 5; bases outside the gene matches: 1. CDR3 nucleotides: TGTGCCATCAGTGATGGGACTAGCGAGACCCAGTACTTC. Amino acid sequence: CAISDGTSETQYF.

This rearrangement joins TRBV5-1 to TRBJ2-7, with 12 nucleotides matching TRBD2. V dropped 4 bases and J dropped 4; count of bases not matched to a gene: 6. From germline, CDR1 is SGHRS and CDR2 YFSETQ. CDR3 length equals 15 residues. The CDR3 nucleotides are TGCGCCAGCAGCGCCGGGACTAGCGGGCATTACGAGCAGTACTTC. Translation gives CASSAGTSGHYEQYF.

This clonotype was detected only a few times. The rearrangement uses TRBV6-2 or TRBV6-3 and TRBJ2-1; 10 bases line up with TRBD2. CDR1 MNHEY and CDR2 SVGEGT come from the germline V gene. The CDR3 runs 14 residues. V lost 6 bases and J lost 5; bases outside the gene matches: 4. The CDR3 region has the DNA TGTGCCAGCAGGGCTAGCGGGAGACACAATGAGCAGTTCTTC. It yields the protein CASRASGRHNEQFF.

The genes are TRBV12-3 or TRBV12-4 and TRBJ1-2; no clear D gene. Trimming pared 2 bases from V and 4 bases from J, leaving 14 bases between. This CDR3 contains 15 residues. The CDR3 DNA reads as TGTGCCAGCAGTTTATCTTGGGCCCCAACCTATGGCTACACCTTC. Residues: CASSLSWAPTYGYTF.

CDR3 protein: CASSRRDGREQYF. The CDR3 bases are TGTGCCAGCAGCCGGCGGGACGGTCGAGAGCAGTACTTC. The V gene is TRBV7-8, the J gene TRBJ2-7; a possible D gene is TRBD2 (6 bases). Trimming removed 5 bases from V and 7 bases from J, with 15 bases in between. Germline lookup yields CDR1 SGHVS and CDR2 FQNEAQ. The CDR3 runs to 13 residues.

The V and J genes are TRBV5-1 and TRBJ2-1; D gene uncertain. This CDR3 is 14 amino acids long. Between the trimmed V and J ends, which lost 3 bases and 4 bases, there was a span of 11 bases. The germline V gene encodes CDR1 SGHRS and CDR2 YFSETQ. The CDR3 bases are TGCGCCAGCAGCTCCCTGACCAGTTACAATGAGCAGTTCTTC. Translated: CASSSLTSYNEQFF.

This clonotype occurred a few times. The chain couples TRBV11-2 to TRBJ2-3, with 8 bases that match TRBD2. Germline CDR1 and CDR2: SGHAT and FQNNGV. With V trimmed by 1 base and J by 6 bases, 6 bases remained unmatched. The CDR3 is 15 residues long. CDR3 protein: CASSLAGGMWDTQYF. The CDR3 nucleotides are TGTGCCAGCAGCTTAGCGGGAGGGATGTGGGATACGCAGTATTTT.

This chain uses TRBV5-1 with TRBJ2-3, with 9 bases matching TRBD2. The CDR3 covers 13 residues. The germline CDR1 and CDR2 sequences are SGHRS and YFSETQ. J lost 5 bases, V lost 3 bases, and 1 base had no gene match. The CDR3 region is CASSSTSGDTQYF. The CDR3 DNA sequence: TGCGCCAGCAGCTCGACTAGCGGAGATACGCAGTATTTT.

This clonotype appeared a few times. The chain carries TRBV10-3 and TRBJ2-2; D gene ambiguous. Per the germline V gene, CDR1 is ENHRY and CDR2 is SYGVKD. Trimming took 0 bases from V and 1 from J, leaving 9 bases between them. This CDR3 is built from 16 residues. The chain's CDR3 is CAISESVAKNTGELFF. The CDR3 coding sequence is TGTGCCATCAGTGAGTCTGTGGCTAAGAACACCGGGGAGCTGTTTTTT.

The chain recombines TRBV5-1 with TRBJ1-4, with D tentatively TRBD1 (5 bases). The CDR3 is made up of 14 amino acids. CDR1 is SGHRS, CDR2 YFSETQ, per germline. V lost 5 bases, J lost 7 bases, and 15 bases lay in between. The CDR3 reads CASRSQVFGEKLFF. The DNA of the CDR3 is TGCGCCAGCAGGTCACAGGTTTTCGGTGAAAAACTGTTTTTT.

The V and J genes are TRBV12-3 or TRBV12-4 and TRBJ1-1; D remains ambiguous. This CDR3 spans 14 amino acids. Trimming pared 1 base from V and 5 bases from J, leaving 11 bases between. The CDR3 DNA reads as TGTGCCAGCAGTTTAGGTGTCAGCGGAACTGAAGCTTTCTTT. Amino acid sequence: CASSLGVSGTEAFF.

This clonotype occurred many times. J is TRBJ2-2 and V is TRBV7-2; D is uncertain. The CDR3 loop spans 14 amino acids. Trimming stripped 1 base from V and 2 bases from J, with 5 bases between. Germline V gene lookup returns CDR1 SGHTA and CDR2 FQGNSA. For the CDR3, the DNA is TGTGCCAGCAGCTTAGACAGTAACACCGGGGAGCTGTTTTTT. It translates to CASSLDSNTGELFF.

This clonotype was recorded at least ten times. This rearrangement joins TRBV29-1 to TRBJ2-5; tentatively, D is TRBD2 (6 bases). Trimming removed 3 bases from V and 1 base from J, with 18 bases in between. Germline CDR1 is SQVTM and CDR2 is ANQGSEA. The CDR3 is made up of 16 amino acids. The CDR3 bases are TGCAGCGTTGAGCTTAGGTTGGGTAGCGGCCAAGAGACCCAGTACTTC. This sequence encodes CSVELRLGSGQETQYF.

The rearrangement joins TRBV11-1 to TRBJ2-3, with 9 bases that match TRBD2. The junction had 18 bases not matched to a gene; V was cut back by 5 bases and J by 3 bases. The CDR3 is made up of 19 amino acids. CDR1 is SGHAT, CDR2 FQDESV, per germline (reference sequence). The CDR3 is CASSPLRGGPLGGTDTQYF. CDR3 nucleotide sequence: TGTGCCAGCAGCCCTTTGCGGGGGGGACCCCTTGGGGGGACAGATACGCAGTATTTT.

The rearrangement uses TRBV4-1 and TRBJ2-5; D perhaps matches TRBD1 (6 bases). Per germline, CDR1 MGHRA and CDR2 YSYEKL. V lost 4 bases to trimming and J lost 5 bases, with 11 bases between them. This CDR3 spans 13 amino acids. The CDR3: CASSRTVAETQYF. The CDR3 nucleotides read TGCGCCAGCAGCCGGACAGTCGCGGAGACCCAGTACTTC.

This clonotype was found many times. V usage is TRBV29-1 and J usage is TRBJ2-1; tentative D call: TRBD1 (6 bases). Deletions cut 6 bases from V and 3 bases from J, with 12 bases between. This CDR3 region has 13 residues. The germline CDR1 and CDR2 sequences are SQVTM and ANQGSEA. The CDR3 sequence is CSVEDSVYNEQFF. The CDR3 DNA sequence: TGCAGCGTAGAGGACAGCGTCTACAATGAGCAGTTCTTC.

This clonotype was recorded a few times. The chain joins TRBV12-3 or TRBV12-4 to TRBJ2-7; perhaps TRBD1 as D (5 bases). This CDR3 spans 12 amino acids. V was trimmed by 6 bases and J by 2 bases, leaving 8 bases between them. Here the CDR3 DNA reads TGTGCCAGCAGAGTGACAGCCTACGAGCAGTACTTC. It encodes CASRVTAYEQYF.

This clonotype was recorded at least ten times. This rearrangement joins TRBV6-1 to TRBJ1-5; 8 bases are shared with TRBD1. The CDR3 is made up of 18 amino acids. CDR1 and CDR2 from the germline V gene are MNHNS and SASEGT. The trim removed 6 bases at V and 0 bases at J, leaving 13 bases unmatched. CDR3 DNA sequence: TGTGCCAGCAGCCTATCATGGACAGGGAAATATAGCAATCAGCCCCAGCATTTT. It encodes CASSLSWTGKYSNQPQHF.

V is TRBV4-1 and J is TRBJ1-2; D is undetermined. V dropped 0 bases and J dropped 6 bases, with 14 bases sitting between them. This CDR3 contains 15 residues. Germline lookup yields CDR1 MGHRA and CDR2 YSYEKL. The CDR3 DNA follows: TGCGCCAGCAGCCAAGATCAGCCTACTATGGATGGCTACACCTTC. Protein sequence: CASSQDQPTMDGYTF.

This clonotype came up a few times. CDR3 sequence reads: CASSLAGGLSGELFF. The DNA for the CDR3 is TGTGCCAGTAGCCTCGCGGGGGGGCTTTCCGGGGAGCTGTTTTTT. The chain couples TRBV19 to TRBJ2-2; 9 bases agree with TRBD2. This CDR3 has 15 residues. Germline trimming cut 6 bases from V and 6 bases from J; bases unmatched to any gene: 8. The germline V gene has CDR1 LNHDA and CDR2 SQIVND (reference sequence).